The 5 T cell receptor beta chains given below trace back to one sample, sequenced in a study of cytomegalovirus exposure and HLA in healthy donors. PCR involved 60 Vbeta and 13 Jbeta primers. Profiling relied on immunoSEQ multiplex PCR, and the TCRdb table lists in-frame clones only, not all of them. The sample consists of 150,000 to 200,000 clones, roughly 78% of them appearing once. The sample consisted of PBMCs. The receptors here all came from a woman in her forties or fifties in good health and CMV-seropositive.

This clone has just a few counts. This chain joins TRBV30 and TRBJ1-6; 7 bases align to TRBD1. Germline V gene sequence: CDR1 GTSNPN, CDR2 SVGIG (reference sequence). CDR3 length: 17 amino acids. V lost 0 bases, J lost 0 bases, and 5 bases stayed unmatched. The CDR3: CAWSVVPGGSYNSPLHF. The CDR3 DNA reads as TGTGCCTGGAGTGTAGTCCCAGGGGGCTCCTATAATTCACCCCTCCACTTT.

This clone was counted between two and nine times. This chain joins TRBV4-1 and TRBJ2-2, with 12 bases fitting TRBD2. CDR3 size: 17 residues. Trimming cost V 1 base and J 6 bases; bases outside gene matches: 6. Germline lookup yields CDR1 MGHRA and CDR2 YSYEKL. DNA of the CDR3: TGCGCCAGCAGCCAAGTTTTTCTAGCGGGGGGGCCCGGGGAGCTGTTTTTT. Its protein product is CASSQVFLAGGPGELFF.

This chain connects TRBV20-1 to TRBJ1-1, with TRBD1 identical over 9 bases. J gave up 10 bases and V 6 bases, and 6 bases lay outside the gene matches. CDR3 length: 11 amino acids. The germline V gene encodes CDR1 DFQATT and CDR2 SNEGSKA (reference sequence). The CDR3 reads CSADTGGLAFF. In DNA form, the CDR3 reads TGCAGTGCGGATACAGGGGGCCTAGCTTTCTTT.

The chain employs TRBV6-1 and TRBJ2-1; TRBD1 is a possible D gene (7 bases). Germline loops: CDR1 MNHNS, CDR2 SASEGT. The CDR3 is 15 amino acids. The ends were cut back, 0 bases at V and 4 bases at J, with 10 bases in the middle. For the CDR3, the DNA is TGTGCCAGCAGTGAAGCGTCAGGGGGGTACAATGAGCAGTTCTTC. Translation: CASSEASGGYNEQFF.

The CDR3 region is CASSEGYRGLGTDTQYF. In nucleotides, the CDR3 is TGTGCCAGCAGTGAAGGCTATAGGGGGCTTGGCACAGATACGCAGTATTTT. The chain links TRBV6-1 to TRBJ2-3; 7 bases are a match to TRBD1. Losses at the gene ends were 1 base for V and 1 base for J; bases not matched to a gene: 8. This CDR3 has 17 residues. Germline V gives CDR1 MNHNS, CDR2 SASEGT.